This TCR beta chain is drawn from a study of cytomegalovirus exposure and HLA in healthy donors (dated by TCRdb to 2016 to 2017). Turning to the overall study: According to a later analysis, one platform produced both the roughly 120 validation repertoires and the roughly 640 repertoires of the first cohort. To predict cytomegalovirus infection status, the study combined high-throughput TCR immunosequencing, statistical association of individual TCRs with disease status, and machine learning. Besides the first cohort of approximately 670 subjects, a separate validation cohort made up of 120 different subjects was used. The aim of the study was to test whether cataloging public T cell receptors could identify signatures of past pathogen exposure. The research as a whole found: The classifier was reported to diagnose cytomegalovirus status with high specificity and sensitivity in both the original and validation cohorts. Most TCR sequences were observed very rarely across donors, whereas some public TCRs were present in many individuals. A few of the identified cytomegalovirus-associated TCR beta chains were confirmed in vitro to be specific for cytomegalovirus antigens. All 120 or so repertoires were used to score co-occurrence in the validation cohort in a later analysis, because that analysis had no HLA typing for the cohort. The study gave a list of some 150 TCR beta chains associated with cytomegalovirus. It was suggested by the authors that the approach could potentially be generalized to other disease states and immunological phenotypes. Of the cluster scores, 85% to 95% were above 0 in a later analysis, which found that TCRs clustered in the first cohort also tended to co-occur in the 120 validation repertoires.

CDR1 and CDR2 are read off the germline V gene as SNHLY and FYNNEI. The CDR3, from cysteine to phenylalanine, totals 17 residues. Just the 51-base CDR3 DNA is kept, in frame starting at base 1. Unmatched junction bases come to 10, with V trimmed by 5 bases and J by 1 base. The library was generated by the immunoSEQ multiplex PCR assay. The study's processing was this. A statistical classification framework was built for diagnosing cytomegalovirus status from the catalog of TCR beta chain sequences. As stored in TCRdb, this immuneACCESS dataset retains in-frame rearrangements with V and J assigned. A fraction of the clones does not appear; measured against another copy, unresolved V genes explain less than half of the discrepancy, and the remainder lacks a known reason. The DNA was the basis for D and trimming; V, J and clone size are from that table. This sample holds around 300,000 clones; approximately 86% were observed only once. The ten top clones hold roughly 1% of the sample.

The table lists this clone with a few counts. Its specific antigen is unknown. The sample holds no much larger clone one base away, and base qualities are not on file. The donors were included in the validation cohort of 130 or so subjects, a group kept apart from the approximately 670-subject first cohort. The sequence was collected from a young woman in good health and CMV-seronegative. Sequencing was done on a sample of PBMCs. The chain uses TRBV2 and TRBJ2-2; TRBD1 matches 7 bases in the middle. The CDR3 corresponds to CASSRFQTGRNTGELFF. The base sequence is TGTGCCAGCAGTCGATTCCAGACAGGGCGGAACACCGGGGAGCTGTTTTTT.